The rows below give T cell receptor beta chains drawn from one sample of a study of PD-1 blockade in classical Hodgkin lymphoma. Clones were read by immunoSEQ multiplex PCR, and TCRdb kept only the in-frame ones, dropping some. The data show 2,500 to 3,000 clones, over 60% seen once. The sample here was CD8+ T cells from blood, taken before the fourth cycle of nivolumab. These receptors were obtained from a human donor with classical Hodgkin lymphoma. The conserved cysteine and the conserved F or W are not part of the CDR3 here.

CDR3aa: ASSYTTGGRSNTIY; v_gene: TRBV6-5; len: 14
CDR3aa: ASSLDSYNEQF; v_gene: TRBV9; len: 11
CDR3aa: ASSSGTNQPQH; v_gene: TRBV7-9; len: 11
CDR3aa: ASSLGGGANEQF; v_gene: TRBV7-9; len: 12
CDR3aa: ASSLDASYNEQF; v_gene: TRBV7-9; len: 12
CDR3aa: ASSPGVNTEAF; v_gene: TRBV18; len: 11
CDR3aa: ASRGSRLAYNEQF; v_gene: TRBV10-2; len: 13
CDR3aa: ASSFIGNYGYT; v_gene: TRBV5-3; len: 11
CDR3aa: ASSSGGFTEAF; v_gene: TRBV19; len: 11
CDR3aa: ASSLTGGHTEAF; v_gene: TRBV7-9; len: 12
CDR3aa: ARNRTGPLIYEQY; v_gene: TRBV6-4; len: 13
CDR3aa: ASTDLDRASTDTQY; v_gene: TRBV5-1; len: 14
CDR3aa: ASSYSAGDNYGYT; v_gene: TRBV6-5; len: 13
CDR3aa: ASSHPTMNEQF; v_gene: TRBV4-2; len: 11
CDR3aa: ASSPLGNTEAF; v_gene: TRBV7-9; len: 11
CDR3aa: ASSPDPANTEAF; v_gene: TRBV4-1; len: 12
CDR3aa: ASSSFGTSSSYNEQF; v_gene: TRBV5-1; len: 15
CDR3aa: ASSYSGRAGGEAF; v_gene: TRBV6-6; len: 13
CDR3aa: ASSGGYNEQF; v_gene: TRBV7-9; len: 10
CDR3aa: ASSLAGQGEAF; v_gene: TRBV7-6; len: 11